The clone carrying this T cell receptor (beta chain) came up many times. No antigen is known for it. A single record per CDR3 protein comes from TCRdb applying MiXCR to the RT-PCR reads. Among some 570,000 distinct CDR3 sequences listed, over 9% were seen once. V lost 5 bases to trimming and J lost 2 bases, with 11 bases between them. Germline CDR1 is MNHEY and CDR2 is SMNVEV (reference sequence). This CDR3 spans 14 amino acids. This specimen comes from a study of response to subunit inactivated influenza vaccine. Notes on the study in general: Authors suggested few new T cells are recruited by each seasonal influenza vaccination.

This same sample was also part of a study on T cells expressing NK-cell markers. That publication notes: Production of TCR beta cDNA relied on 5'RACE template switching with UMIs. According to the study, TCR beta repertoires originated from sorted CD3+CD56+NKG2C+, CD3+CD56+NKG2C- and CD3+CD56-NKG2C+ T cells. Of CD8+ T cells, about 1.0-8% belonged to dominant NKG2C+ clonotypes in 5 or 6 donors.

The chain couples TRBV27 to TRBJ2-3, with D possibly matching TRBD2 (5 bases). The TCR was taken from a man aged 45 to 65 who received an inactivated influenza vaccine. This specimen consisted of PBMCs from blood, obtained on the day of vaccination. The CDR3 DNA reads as TGTGCCAGCAGTGTCCTCGGGAACACAGATACGCAGTATTTT. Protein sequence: CASSVLGNTDTQYF.